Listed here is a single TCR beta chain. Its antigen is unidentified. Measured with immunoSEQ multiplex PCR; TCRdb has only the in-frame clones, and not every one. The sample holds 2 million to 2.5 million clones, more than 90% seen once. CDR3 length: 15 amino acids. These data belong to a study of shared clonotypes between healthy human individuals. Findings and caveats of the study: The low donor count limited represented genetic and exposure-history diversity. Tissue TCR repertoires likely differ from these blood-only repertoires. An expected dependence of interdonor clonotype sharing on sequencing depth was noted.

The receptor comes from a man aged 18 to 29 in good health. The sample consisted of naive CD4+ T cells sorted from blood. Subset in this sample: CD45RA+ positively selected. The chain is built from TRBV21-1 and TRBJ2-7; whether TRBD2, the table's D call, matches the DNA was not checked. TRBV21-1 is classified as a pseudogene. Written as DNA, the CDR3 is TGTGCCAGCAGCAAGAGAGGAGCTTCTCACGGTAGAGGGTACTTC. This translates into CASSKRGASHGRGYF.